The 18 T cell receptor beta chains given below trace back to one sample, sequenced in a study of PD-1 blockade in classical Hodgkin lymphoma. Here immunoSEQ multiplex PCR was the method, and the copy in TCRdb shows in-frame clones only, minus some. The table includes tens of thousands of clones, under 95% detected once. Each patient's relapse followed autologous stem cell transplantation, and brentuximab vedotin exposure varied. The sample here was peripheral blood mononuclear cells (PBMCs), taken at baseline. Every receptor here comes from a human donor with classical Hodgkin lymphoma.

V gene TRBV4-3 combines with J gene TRBJ1-3, with TRBD1 matching 7 bases. This CDR3 region has 16 residues. CDR1 LGHNA and CDR2 YSLEER come from the germline V gene. Trimming at V came to 3 bases and at J to 3 bases, leaving 8 bases not matched to a gene. CDR3 DNA sequence: TGCGCCAGCAGCCAGGGAACAGGGGCCAGTGGAAACACCATATATTTT. The encoded protein is CASSQGTGASGNTIYF.

This chain joins TRBV27 and TRBJ2-3; D is unresolved. In germline, CDR1 is MNHEY, CDR2 SMNVEV (reference sequence). The CDR3 is made up of 13 amino acids. The V end was cut by 5 bases, the J end by 6 bases, with 12 bases between. CDR3: CASSIMAQDTQYF. As DNA, the CDR3 is TGTGCCAGCAGTATAATGGCACAGGATACGCAGTATTTT.

This clone showed up just once. The genes are TRBV11-2 and TRBJ2-1; 9 bases line up with TRBD1. Looked up from germline, CDR1 is SGHAT and CDR2 is FQNNGV. The ends lost 2 bases at V and 7 bases at J; junction bases unmatched: 12. This CDR3 has 17 residues. CDR3 loop: CASSLKNGDRAGNEQFF. The CDR3 DNA sequence: TGTGCCAGCAGCTTAAAAAATGGGGACAGGGCTGGGAATGAGCAGTTCTTC.

This sequence joins TRBV19 and TRBJ2-3, with TRBD1 matching 8 bases. The CDR3 extends over 18 amino acids. Germline V gives CDR1 LNHDA, CDR2 SQIVND (reference sequence). Trimming removed 5 bases from V and 0 bases from J; junction bases left unmatched: 13. CDR3 bases: TGTGCCAGTAGTCCCGGACAGGGTGCCCGATCTAGCACAGATACGCAGTATTTT. Translation: CASSPGQGARSSTDTQYF.

This clone was counted once. The CDR3 DNA reads as TGTGCCAGCAGCCAGGGGACAGGGTTAGGTAACTATGGCTACACCTTC. Protein product: CASSQGTGLGNYGYTF. V gene TRBV4-2 combines with J gene TRBJ1-2, with TRBD1 matching 9 bases. Germline V gene data show CDR1 as LGHNA and CDR2 as YNFKEQ. CDR3 length: 16 residues. Trimming took 3 bases from V and 1 from J; bases not matched to a gene: 6.

This clone was detected once. V gene TRBV9 combines with J gene TRBJ1-2; perhaps TRBD1 as D (5 bases). Germline-derived CDR1 and CDR2 are SGDLS and YYNGEE. This CDR3 region has 18 residues. Trimming left V 0 bases short and J 6 bases short, with 24 bases between. This CDR3 reads CASSVALDWRGPFDGYTF. Here the CDR3 DNA reads TGTGCCAGCAGCGTAGCTTTAGATTGGAGGGGCCCCTTTGATGGCTACACCTTC.

V and J are TRBV9 and TRBJ2-5; D gene uncertain. From germline, CDR1 is SGDLS and CDR2 YYNGEE. This CDR3 is built from 13 residues. Trimming stripped 2 bases from V and 2 bases from J, with 7 bases between. The CDR3 reads CASSVGQQETQYF. In nucleotides, the CDR3 is TGTGCCAGCAGCGTTGGGCAGCAAGAGACCCAGTACTTC.

The chain uses TRBV7-3 and TRBJ1-3; D is perhaps TRBD1 (5 bases). Germline V gene sequence: CDR1 SGHTA, CDR2 FQGTGA. V was clipped by 4 bases and J by 2 bases, with 6 bases between them. This CDR3 spans 13 amino acids. The DNA of the CDR3 is TGTGCCAGCAGCTCGGGACCTGGAAACACCATATATTTT. Translation gives CASSSGPGNTIYF.

The chain is built from TRBV15 and TRBJ2-7; the D gene could be TRBD1 or TRBD2 (5 bases each). Trimming left V 1 base short and J 2 bases short, with 18 bases between. The CDR3 has 17 amino acids. Germline CDR1 reads LNHNV; CDR2 reads YYDKDF (reference sequence). CDR3 residues: CATSRGGLGVRTYEQYF. The DNA for the CDR3 is TGTGCCACCAGCAGAGGGGGGTTGGGGGTGCGGACCTACGAGCAGTACTTC.

The chain uses TRBV29-1 and TRBJ2-7; 9 nucleotides line up with TRBD1. Trimming removed 7 bases from V and 5 bases from J; junction bases left unmatched: 9. Germline V CDR1 and CDR2: SQVTM, ANQGSEA. This CDR3 is built from 13 residues. CDR3 sequence reads: CSGGQGSVDEQYF. The CDR3 DNA is TGCAGCGGGGGACAGGGTTCAGTTGACGAGCAGTACTTC.

This clone was seen a handful of times. V is TRBV6-6 and J is TRBJ2-3; 9 bases fit TRBD1. In germline, CDR1 is MNHNY, CDR2 SVGAGI (reference sequence). The CDR3 contains 13 residues. With 8 bases clipped from V and 3 bases from J, the junction kept 3 bases outside the gene matches. Here the CDR3 DNA reads TGTGCCAGCGTCGACAGGGGGACAGATACGCAGTATTTT. It is translated as CASVDRGTDTQYF.

The V call is TRBV10-2, the J call TRBJ2-4; D may be TRBD2 (6 bases). CDR1 WSHSY and CDR2 SAAADI come from the germline V gene. The CDR3 runs 14 residues. Deletions cut 1 base from V and 6 bases from J, with 10 bases between. CDR3 sequence reads: CASSEWEEPNIQYF. The CDR3 DNA follows: TGCGCCAGCAGTGAGTGGGAGGAACCAAACATTCAGTACTTC.

The chain has TRBV6-1 and TRBJ2-5, with D perhaps matching TRBD2 (7 bases). V was shortened by 0 bases and J by 2 bases, with 16 bases between the two germline ends. From germline, CDR1 is MNHNS and CDR2 SASEGT. The CDR3 is 17 residues long. The CDR3 sequence: CASSEAGEGGGQETQYF. DNA for the CDR3: TGTGCCAGCAGTGAAGCGGGGGAGGGAGGGGGGCAAGAGACCCAGTACTTC.

The CDR3 loop is CASSAPARGTDTQYF. Written as DNA, the CDR3 is TGTGCCAGCAGTGCGCCAGCGCGGGGGACAGATACGCAGTATTTT. This chain uses TRBV2 with TRBJ2-3; 7 bases agree with TRBD2. The CDR3 length is 15 residues. CDR1 and CDR2 (germline): SNHLY, FYNNEI. The V segment lost 4 bases and the J segment 3 bases; nucleotides outside the gene matches: 7.

The V call is TRBV5-4, the J call TRBJ1-4, with 10 positions matching TRBD1. Looked up from germline, CDR1 is SGHNT and CDR2 is YYREEE (reference sequence). This CDR3 region has 15 residues. The junction had 7 bases not matched to a gene; V was cut back by 0 bases and J by 11 bases. Here the CDR3 DNA reads TGTGCCAGCAGCTTGGCTCCGGGACAGGGGAATAAACTGTTTTTT. Translation gives CASSLAPGQGNKLFF. Supplemented by reference TRBV5-4 and TRBJ1-4, the full variable domain reads ETGVTQSPTHLIKTRGQQVTLRCSSQSGHNTVSWYQQALGQGPQFIFQYYREEENGRGNFPPRFSGLQFPNYSSELNVNALELDDSALYLCASSLAPGQGNKLFFGSGTQLSVL.

This clone appeared a single time. The chain combines TRBV6-5 with TRBJ2-2; either TRBD1 or TRBD2 may fit D (5 bases each). This CDR3 comprises 15 residues. V was clipped by 3 bases and J by 4 bases, with 12 bases between them. CDR1 and CDR2 (germline): MNHEY, SVGAGI. The CDR3 here is CASSYGGGITGELFF. CDR3 nucleotides: TGTGCCAGCAGTTATGGGGGTGGAATCACCGGGGAGCTGTTTTTT.

The chain couples TRBV5-1 to TRBJ2-3; 9 nucleotides agree with TRBD1. In germline, CDR1 is SGHRS, CDR2 YFSETQ. The V and J ends lost 3 bases and 0 bases, in that order; junction bases with no gene match: 11. The CDR3 is 18 residues long. This chain's CDR3 is CASSYTGGDSFSTDTQYF. The CDR3 region has the DNA TGCGCCAGCAGCTATACAGGGGGCGATTCATTTAGCACAGATACGCAGTATTTT.

This chain links TRBV14 with TRBJ1-4; D remains ambiguous. With 5 bases removed from V and 0 bases from J, the gap between germline ends came to 13 bases. Germline CDR1 and CDR2: SGHDN and FVKESK. CDR3 length: 16 residues. The CDR3: CASSEVVGSTNEKLFF. Here the CDR3 DNA reads TGTGCCAGCAGCGAAGTCGTCGGGTCAACTAATGAAAAACTGTTTTTT. Drawing the rest from reference TRBV14 and TRBJ1-4, the complete variable domain is EAGVTQFPSHSVIEKGQTVTLRCDPISGHDNLYWYRRVMGKEIKFLLHFVKESKQDESGMPNNRFLAERTGGTYSTLKVQPAELEDSGVYFCASSEVVGSTNEKLFFGSGTQLSVL.